These T cell receptor beta chains were read from a single sample in a study of blood T cell repertoires in COVID-19. TCRdb keeps only in-frame clones here, not all; method: immunoSEQ multiplex PCR. This sample has roughly 190,000 clones; approximately 80% occur once, and the top ten carry 5.2%. Material for sequencing was PBMCs or T cells enriched from blood (not recorded which). These receptors all come from an older woman with acute COVID-19. The CDR3 runs from the conserved cysteine through the conserved F or W. A D gene is named only where the DNA matches it firmly. Size is stated for part of the rows, as once, few or many counts, or as a class when the clone is expanded.

j_call: TRBJ1-1
clone_size: -
cdr3_length: 12
d_call: -
v_call: TRBV11-3
cdr3_nt: TGTGCCAGCAGCTTCCTGATAGCTGAAGCTTTCTTT
cdr3_aa: CASSFLIAEAFF

j_call: TRBJ1-6
clone_size: -
cdr3_length: 13
d_call: -
v_call: TRBV30
cdr3_nt: TGTGCCTGGAGTGGGACTTATAATTCACCCCTCCACTTT
cdr3_aa: CAWSGTYNSPLHF

j_call: TRBJ2-3
clone_size: -
cdr3_length: 17
d_call: TRBD2
v_call: TRBV11-2
cdr3_nt: TGTGCCAGCAGCTCCAGACTAGCGGGCCTGAGCACAGATACGCAGTATTTT
cdr3_aa: CASSSRLAGLSTDTQYF

j_call: TRBJ2-1
clone_size: once
cdr3_length: 13
d_call: TRBD1
v_call: TRBV28
cdr3_nt: TGTGCCAGCAGTTCTGGAGAGACAGGGCCGAACCTCTTC
cdr3_aa: CASSSGETGPNLF

j_call: TRBJ2-6
clone_size: -
cdr3_length: 17
d_call: -
v_call: TRBV1
cdr3_nt: TGCACCAGCAGCCACAGCCCCGGGAACTCTGGGGCCAACGTCCTGACTTTC
cdr3_aa: CTSSHSPGNSGANVLTF

j_call: TRBJ2-3
clone_size: -
cdr3_length: 15
d_call: TRBD2
v_call: TRBV10-1
cdr3_nt: TGCGCCAGCAGCCTACTAGCGGGGGGGTCAGATACGCAGTATTTT
cdr3_aa: CASSLLAGGSDTQYF

j_call: TRBJ1-1
clone_size: -
cdr3_length: 14
d_call: -
v_call: TRBV6-2/TRBV6-3
cdr3_nt: TGTGCCAGCAGTTCAGGGTACGGTGGTACTGAAGCTTTCTTT
cdr3_aa: CASSSGYGGTEAFF

j_call: TRBJ2-2
clone_size: -
cdr3_length: 14
d_call: -
v_call: TRBV4-2
cdr3_nt: TGTGCCAGCAGCCAAGAGGGGCCCGCCGGGGAGCTGTTTTTT
cdr3_aa: CASSQEGPAGELFF

j_call: TRBJ1-1
clone_size: -
cdr3_length: 15
d_call: TRBD1
v_call: TRBV6-5
cdr3_nt: TGTGCCAGCACCGAAGGACAGGGACTTAACACTGAAGCTTTCTTT
cdr3_aa: CASTEGQGLNTEAFF

j_call: TRBJ1-6
clone_size: medium-sized
cdr3_length: 18
d_call: TRBD1
v_call: TRBV2
cdr3_nt: TGTGCCAGCAGTGAAACCTCGGACAGGTTCACCCGGGGTTCACCCCTCCACTTT
cdr3_aa: CASSETSDRFTRGSPLHF

j_call: TRBJ2-5
clone_size: -
cdr3_length: 15
d_call: -
v_call: TRBV5-1
cdr3_nt: TGCGCCAGCAGCTTGAGTCAGGGTCTACAAGAGACCCAGTACTTC
cdr3_aa: CASSLSQGLQETQYF

j_call: TRBJ1-6
clone_size: -
cdr3_length: 18
d_call: -
v_call: TRBV19
cdr3_nt: TGTGCCAGTAGTATCATGGTGACAGTTAGCTCCTATAATTCACCCCTCCACTTT
cdr3_aa: CASSIMVTVSSYNSPLHF

j_call: TRBJ2-2
clone_size: few
cdr3_length: 14
d_call: -
v_call: TRBV19
cdr3_nt: TGTGCCACGCGGGACAGAACTTACGGCGGGGAGCTGTTTTTT
cdr3_aa: CATRDRTYGGELFF

j_call: TRBJ1-6
clone_size: -
cdr3_length: 15
d_call: -
v_call: TRBV7-2
cdr3_nt: TGTGCCAGCAGCTTAGCGGGCAGCCTAAATTCACCCCTCCACTTT
cdr3_aa: CASSLAGSLNSPLHF

j_call: TRBJ2-7
clone_size: -
cdr3_length: 16
d_call: -
v_call: TRBV3-1/TRBV3-2
cdr3_nt: TGTGCCAGCAGCCCAGGGGCCGGGACGCCTCACTACGAGCAGTACTTC
cdr3_aa: CASSPGAGTPHYEQYF

j_call: TRBJ1-6
clone_size: -
cdr3_length: 15
d_call: TRBD1
v_call: TRBV4-2
cdr3_nt: TGTGCCAGCAGCCGGGACAGCCCCTATAATTCACCCCTCCACTTT
cdr3_aa: CASSRDSPYNSPLHF

j_call: TRBJ2-1
clone_size: -
cdr3_length: 15
d_call: -
v_call: TRBV6-2/TRBV6-3
cdr3_nt: TGTGCCAGCAGTCCCGGAGTTCTGGGGCCCAGAAAGCAGTTCTTC
cdr3_aa: CASSPGVLGPRKQFF

j_call: TRBJ2-1
clone_size: -
cdr3_length: 16
d_call: TRBD2
v_call: TRBV11-2
cdr3_nt: TGTGCCAGCAGCTTAGTCGGACTAGCGGCCTACAATGAGCAGTTCTTC
cdr3_aa: CASSLVGLAAYNEQFF

j_call: TRBJ1-2
clone_size: few
cdr3_length: 16
d_call: -
v_call: TRBV5-6
cdr3_nt: TGTGCCAGCAGCTTGTCCGGGGAATCTTTCTCTTATGGCTACACCTTC
cdr3_aa: CASSLSGESFSYGYTF

j_call: TRBJ2-1
clone_size: -
cdr3_length: 16
d_call: -
v_call: TRBV24-1
cdr3_nt: TGTGCCACCAGTGGGCTAGGGCAGGGTCCCTACAATGAGCAGTTCTTC
cdr3_aa: CATSGLGQGPYNEQFF

j_call: TRBJ1-4
clone_size: few
cdr3_length: 12
d_call: TRBD1
v_call: TRBV2
cdr3_nt: TGTGCCAGCAGTCAGGGGGGTGAAAAACTGTTTTTT
cdr3_aa: CASSQGGEKLFF

j_call: TRBJ2-2
clone_size: -
cdr3_length: 17
d_call: TRBD1
v_call: TRBV4-3
cdr3_nt: TGCGCCAGCAGCCAAGACCGGCAGGGGGAGAACACCGGGGAGCTGTTTTTT
cdr3_aa: CASSQDRQGENTGELFF

j_call: TRBJ2-5
clone_size: -
cdr3_length: 13
d_call: -
v_call: TRBV12-3/TRBV12-4
cdr3_nt: TGTGCCAGCAGTTCGTATCGGGGAGAGACCCAGTACTTC
cdr3_aa: CASSSYRGETQYF

j_call: TRBJ1-1
clone_size: few
cdr3_length: 13
d_call: TRBD1
v_call: TRBV30
cdr3_nt: TGTGCCTGGAGTGTTCAGGGGGACACTGAAGCTTTCTTT
cdr3_aa: CAWSVQGDTEAFF

j_call: TRBJ2-1
clone_size: -
cdr3_length: 17
d_call: TRBD2
v_call: TRBV24-1
cdr3_nt: TGTGCCACCAGTGATGCCCATTGGGGGGGTTCCTACAATGAGCAGTTCTTC
cdr3_aa: CATSDAHWGGSYNEQFF

j_call: TRBJ1-5
clone_size: -
cdr3_length: 13
d_call: TRBD1
v_call: TRBV10-2
cdr3_nt: TGCGCCAGCAGTGAGGGACAGGGGAGGCCCCAGCATTTT
cdr3_aa: CASSEGQGRPQHF

j_call: TRBJ2-5
clone_size: -
cdr3_length: 15
d_call: TRBD1
v_call: TRBV11-2
cdr3_nt: TGTGCCAGCAGCTTAGGCGGGACAGGGGGAGAGACCCAGTACTTC
cdr3_aa: CASSLGGTGGETQYF

j_call: TRBJ2-1
clone_size: -
cdr3_length: 15
d_call: -
v_call: TRBV5-4
cdr3_nt: TGTGCGAGCAGTTCCTGGGTAGTTTCCCTCAGGGAGCAGTTCTTC
cdr3_aa: CASSSWVVSLREQFF

j_call: TRBJ2-7
clone_size: once
cdr3_length: 16
d_call: TRBD2
v_call: TRBV7-9
cdr3_nt: TGTGCCAGCAGCTTTAAGGCCGGGGGGATCCCCTACGAGCAGTACTTC
cdr3_aa: CASSFKAGGIPYEQYF

j_call: TRBJ1-2
clone_size: -
cdr3_length: 16
d_call: TRBD1
v_call: TRBV28
cdr3_nt: TGTGCCAGCAGTTTTACCGGGACAGCGAGGGACTATGGCTACACCTTC
cdr3_aa: CASSFTGTARDYGYTF

j_call: TRBJ1-1
clone_size: -
cdr3_length: 13
d_call: -
v_call: TRBV2
cdr3_nt: TGTGCCAGCTGGGAGGAGGTTAGCACTGAAGCTTTCTTT
cdr3_aa: CASWEEVSTEAFF

j_call: TRBJ2-3
clone_size: -
cdr3_length: 17
d_call: TRBD2
v_call: TRBV9
cdr3_nt: TGTGCCAGCAGCGTGGGGGGACTAGCGGGAGTCACAGATACGCAGTATTTT
cdr3_aa: CASSVGGLAGVTDTQYF

j_call: TRBJ1-6
clone_size: -
cdr3_length: 16
d_call: TRBD1
v_call: TRBV5-4
cdr3_nt: TGTGCCAGCAGCTTACAGGGGGCGTTGAGGAATTCACCCCTCCACTTT
cdr3_aa: CASSLQGALRNSPLHF

j_call: TRBJ1-1
clone_size: once
cdr3_length: 15
d_call: -
v_call: TRBV15
cdr3_nt: TGTGCCACCAGCAGAGCAGGGATGGAGGGCACTGAAGCTTTCTTT
cdr3_aa: CATSRAGMEGTEAFF

j_call: TRBJ2-6
clone_size: once
cdr3_length: 17
d_call: -
v_call: TRBV18
cdr3_nt: TGTGCCAGCTCCCGGGATTATCTTTTCTCTGGGGCCAACGTCCTGACTTTC
cdr3_aa: CASSRDYLFSGANVLTF

j_call: TRBJ1-1
clone_size: few
cdr3_length: 15
d_call: TRBD1
v_call: TRBV4-3
cdr3_nt: TGCGCCAGCAGCCACAGGACAGGGAGGAACACTGAAGCTTTCTTT
cdr3_aa: CASSHRTGRNTEAFF

j_call: TRBJ1-6
clone_size: -
cdr3_length: 15
d_call: TRBD1
v_call: TRBV5-1
cdr3_nt: TGCGCCAGCAGAGCCGGGACAGGGGGTAATTCACCCCTCCACTTT
cdr3_aa: CASRAGTGGNSPLHF

j_call: TRBJ1-2
clone_size: -
cdr3_length: 12
d_call: -
v_call: TRBV30
cdr3_nt: TGTGCCTGGAGTTACACGAACTATGGCTACACCTTC
cdr3_aa: CAWSYTNYGYTF

j_call: TRBJ2-5
clone_size: few
cdr3_length: 16
d_call: -
v_call: TRBV5-1
cdr3_nt: TGCGCCAGCAGCTTGCGGCGCCAGGGGGGTGGAGAGACCCAGTACTTC
cdr3_aa: CASSLRRQGGGETQYF

j_call: TRBJ2-3
clone_size: many
cdr3_length: 17
d_call: TRBD2
v_call: TRBV6-4
cdr3_nt: TGTGCCAGCAGTGACTCTGAGACTAGCGGGGGGACAGATACGCAGTATTTT
cdr3_aa: CASSDSETSGGTDTQYF

j_call: TRBJ2-3
clone_size: few
cdr3_length: 11
d_call: -
v_call: TRBV6-5
cdr3_nt: TGTGCCAGCATCTCCGTAAATACGCAGTATTTT
cdr3_aa: CASISVNTQYF

j_call: TRBJ2-1
clone_size: -
cdr3_length: 14
d_call: -
v_call: TRBV10-1
cdr3_nt: TGCGCCTTACCACCGGGACAAATCCAAAATGAGCAGTTCTTC
cdr3_aa: CALPPGQIQNEQFF

j_call: TRBJ1-5
clone_size: -
cdr3_length: 15
d_call: TRBD1
v_call: TRBV10-2
cdr3_nt: TGCGCCAGCAGGCCCGGGACAGCACCCCCTCAGCCCCAGCATTTT
cdr3_aa: CASRPGTAPPQPQHF

j_call: TRBJ1-1
clone_size: -
cdr3_length: 14
d_call: -
v_call: TRBV3-1/TRBV3-2
cdr3_nt: TGTGCCAGCAGCCAAGATCCAGGGAACACTGAAGCTTTCTTT
cdr3_aa: CASSQDPGNTEAFF

j_call: TRBJ1-5
clone_size: -
cdr3_length: 18
d_call: -
v_call: TRBV19
cdr3_nt: TGTGCCAGTAGGGAACCTGACTTGGTTTTGCGGAGCAATCAGCCCCAGCATTTT
cdr3_aa: CASREPDLVLRSNQPQHF

j_call: TRBJ2-3
clone_size: -
cdr3_length: 17
d_call: -
v_call: TRBV9
cdr3_nt: TGTGCCAGCAGCGTGGGGGCCGGGGGGAGTACGACAGATACGCAGTATTTT
cdr3_aa: CASSVGAGGSTTDTQYF